The T cell receptor (beta chain) under discussion was sequenced for a study of cytomegalovirus exposure and HLA in healthy donors. Study overall: Among roughly 180 million T cells, an earlier analysis found 117 million unique TCR beta sequences.

PCR was performed using 60 Vbeta and 13 Jbeta primers. The assay was immunoSEQ multiplex PCR, and TCRdb's table has in-frame clones only and misses some. The sample yields over 130,000 clones, around 75% seen once. CDR1 is SGHDT and CDR2 is YYEEEE in the germline V gene. V dropped 4 bases and J dropped 8 bases, with 18 bases sitting between them. This CDR3 has 15 amino acids. Those who donated were healthy bone marrow donors. The chain uses TRBV5-6 and TRBJ1-4, with D perhaps matching TRBD1 (6 bases). The TCR comes from a human donor in good health. Sequenced sample: PBMCs. The CDR3 loop is CASSPTPSRGEKLFF. CDR3 in DNA: TGTGCCAGCAGCCCAACACCGTCCAGGGGCGAAAAACTGTTTTTT.